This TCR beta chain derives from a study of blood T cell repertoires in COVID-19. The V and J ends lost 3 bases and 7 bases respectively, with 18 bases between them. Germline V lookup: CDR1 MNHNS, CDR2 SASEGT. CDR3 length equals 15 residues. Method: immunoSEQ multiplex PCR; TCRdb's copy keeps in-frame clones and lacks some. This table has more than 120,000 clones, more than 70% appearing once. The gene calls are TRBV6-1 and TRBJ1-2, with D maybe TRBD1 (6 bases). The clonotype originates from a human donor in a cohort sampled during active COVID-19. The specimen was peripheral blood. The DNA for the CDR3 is TGTGCCAGCAGTGAGGAGGGGGGGCCCTGGGGTGGCTACACCTTC. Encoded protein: CASSEEGGPWGGYTF.